This T cell receptor beta chain was profiled in a study of T cell responses to AZD1222 COVID-19 vaccine (dated by TCRdb to the early 2020s). In the study overall: A total of 233 trial participants underwent TCR sequencing, of whom 207 had received two doses of AZD1222 and roughly 26 had received two doses of the MenACWY control vaccine. Trial participants were enrolled by age into subgroups of 18-55, 56-69 and 70-plus years, and around 150, 29 and 61 TCR-sequenced participants, respectively, were included in these subgroups. Results and caveats for the whole study, not just this receptor: No day 14 peak-response samples were available, so repertoires were characterized only after the peak T cell response. In the small 56-69-year group, the increase in depth fell short of significance, most likely because of low power. Participants were mostly white British and included more females than males, and it was suggested by the authors that clonal diversity may have been underestimated. After two AZD1222 doses, spike-specific TCR breadth and depth were significantly higher than at day 0 and than in MenACWY recipients. Epitopes outside the regions mutated in the B.1.351 and B.1.1.7 variants were reportedly recognized by nearly half of the unique spike-specific TCRs. Conclusions about previously exposed vaccinees are limited because only six or seven AZD1222 recipients were SARS-CoV-2 seropositive at baseline. The whole spike protein was spanned by vaccine-associated CD4 TCRs, and dominant responses were seen in regions 160-218 and 743-854.

Counted from cysteine to phenylalanine, this CDR3 has 12 amino acids. The entry retains the CDR3 DNA only, 36 bases that are in frame from base 1. The germline ends are 12 bases apart after V is trimmed by 3 bases and J by 15 bases. CDR1 and CDR2 were assigned from the germline V gene (reference sequence) as MNHEY and SMNVEV. The CDR3 regions of human TCRbeta chains were analyzed by immunosequencing. On the authors' methods: Repertoire TCRs were checked for matches against a reference library of SARS-CoV-2-specific TCRs that had been generated using the MIRA antigen-specificity platform. Breadth meant the fraction of unique TCRs that were SARS-CoV-2-associated, whereas depth meant the fraction of total T cells that were SARS-CoV-2-associated. Using the MIRA data, every spike-specific TCR was mapped to the spike region that the TCR reacted to and assigned to either a CD4 or a CD8 class. Log10-transformed breadth and depth values were compared by one-way ANOVA with Sidak's multiple comparisons tests. In TCRdb, the immuneACCESS table is reduced to in-frame sequences with V and J assigned. These tables do not hold every clone; where another copy was compared, an unresolved V gene accounts for under half, and the others remain unexplained. That table supplies the V and J calls and clone size; D and trimming were determined from the DNA. In this sample the table shows roughly 160,000 clones, around 90% of which occur a single time. The ten largest clones take up less than 1.3% of the sample.

The time point label of this sample denotes: about 28 days (+/-7) after the second vaccine dose. AZD1222 recipients given second doses at about 4 weeks or at about 12 weeks were pooled, since spike-specific TCR depth and breadth were not found to differ between the two schedules. The vaccinee samples were drawn from two UK trials, COV001 and COV002, one of which was a single-blind randomized controlled phase 2/3 trial testing AZD1222 (ChAdOx1 nCoV-19) in healthy adults. For TCRbeta chain sequencing, PBMC samples from trial participants were taken at day 0 and at day 28 after the second dose. Worth noting for this clone: No cognate antigen has been identified for it. Per-base quality was not reported, and no clone a single base away is much larger than it.

This sequence originates from an adult who received the AZD1222 COVID-19 vaccine. Sequencing was performed on peripheral blood, taken 28 days after the second AZD1222 dose. The chain employs TRBV27 and TRBJ1-6, with no reliable assignment of the D segment. This receptor carries the CDR3 CASSFSLGLLHF. The base sequence is TGTGCCAGCAGTTTCTCCCTGGGCCTCCTCCACTTT.